These 17 T cell receptor beta chains came from one sample sequenced in a study of T cells in Graves' hyperthyroidism and ophthalmopathy. What was amplified from RNA transcripts were TCR beta CDR3 regions. First-round RT-PCR targeting the TCR CDR3 was performed with the HTBI primer set. A single record per CDR3 protein comes from TCRdb applying MiXCR to the multiplex PCR reads. The sample has roughly 570,000 distinct CDR3 sequences, under 60% seen once; the top ten hold 7.5% to 8.5%. The sample was peripheral blood or thyroid tissue (not recorded which). These receptors originate from a woman aged 18-29 years with Graves' hyperthyroidism.

J is TRBJ2-2 and V is TRBV12-3 or TRBV12-4, with TRBD1 as a possible D gene (5 bases). The CDR3 contains 14 residues. V was clipped by 3 bases and J by 4 bases, with 9 bases between them. In DNA, the CDR3 is TGTGCCAGCAGTTTCAGGGAAGGCACCGGGGAGCTGTTTTTT. Translation: CASSFREGTGELFF.

This clonotype was found once. J is TRBJ2-7 and V is TRBV10-3, with D perhaps given as TRBD1 or TRBD2 (5 bases each). The assigned J gene may be wrong: the sequence end matches TRBJ2-1 better. CDR1 and CDR2 from the germline V gene are ENHRY and SYGVKD. The CDR3 is 16 amino acids. CDR3 sequence reads: CAISESGFGTGNEQFF. CDR3 in DNA: TGTGCCATCAGTGAGTCGGGTTTCGGGACGGGCAATGAGCAGTTCTTC.

This clonotype was counted at least ten times. The chain joins TRBV7-9 to TRBJ2-7; no reliable D call. Trimming shortened V by 3 bases and J by 0 bases, and 12 bases separated the two germline ends. CDR1 and CDR2 from the germline V gene are SEHNR and FQNEAQ (reference sequence). This CDR3 has 15 amino acids. The CDR3 here is CASSFGPLGSYEQYF. CDR3 bases: TGTGCCAGCAGCTTCGGGCCCCTAGGCTCCTACGAGCAGTACTTC.

This clonotype was observed many times. The rearrangement links TRBV11-3 to TRBJ2-5; D may match TRBD1 or TRBD2 (5 bases each). The CDR3 has 15 amino acids. CDR1 and CDR2 from the germline V gene are SGHNT and YENEEA. Trimming stripped 5 bases from V and 2 bases from J, with 15 bases between. The CDR3 protein is CASSPGALSQETQYF. The CDR3 nucleotides are TGTGCCAGCAGCCCCGGGGCGCTAAGTCAAGAGACCCAGTACTTC.

This clonotype was counted at least ten times. The chain links TRBV25-1 to TRBJ1-6, with D possibly TRBD1 on 5 matching bases. CDR3 length: 15 amino acids. The V and J ends lost 0 bases and 11 bases respectively, with 14 bases between them. Looked up from germline, CDR1 is MGHDK and CDR2 is SYGVNS. The CDR3 sequence: CASSEYKAWGTPLHF. CDR3 in DNA: TGTGCCAGCAGTGAATATAAGGCTTGGGGGACACCCCTCCACTTT. The full variable domain, completed using reference TRBV25-1 and TRBJ1-6, is EADIYQTPRYLVIGTGKKITLECSQTMGHDKMYWYQQDPGMELHLIHYSYGVNSTEKGDLSSESTVSRIRTEHFPLTLESARPSHTSQYLCASSEYKAWGTPLHFGNGTRLTVT.

This chain connects TRBV7-2 to TRBJ1-3; D not resolved. V was trimmed by 4 bases and J by 1 base, leaving 5 bases between them. The CDR3 covers 13 residues. CDR1 SGHTA and CDR2 FQGNSA come from the germline V gene. The CDR3 DNA reads as TGTGCCAGCAGCTCATCTTCTGGAAACACCATATATTTT. It encodes CASSSSSGNTIYF.

This clonotype was seen ten or more times. The chain joins TRBV5-6 to TRBJ2-5; D may be TRBD2 (6 bases). Trimming took 4 bases from V and 7 from J, leaving 14 bases between them. Per germline, CDR1 SGHDT and CDR2 YYEEEE. The CDR3 extends over 13 amino acids. CDR3: CASSPDGGGTQYF. The CDR3 nucleotides read TGTGCCAGCAGCCCGGACGGGGGAGGGACCCAGTACTTC.

J is TRBJ1-5 and V is TRBV7-4; D call uncertain. With 5 bases removed from V and 6 bases from J, the gap between germline ends came to 23 bases. Germline CDR1 reads SGHVT; CDR2 reads SQSDAQ. The CDR3 extends over 17 amino acids. CDR3 sequence: CASSPHILDGGGQPQHF. CDR3 sequence (DNA): TGTGCCAGCAGCCCACACATCTTAGACGGTGGAGGTCAGCCCCAGCATTTT.

The sample holds a few counts of this clonotype. V usage is TRBV3-1 and J usage is TRBJ2-5; D unclear. This CDR3 region has 16 residues. Trimming took 6 bases from V and 5 from J, leaving 22 bases between them. Germline V CDR1 and CDR2: LGHDT, YNNKEL (reference sequence). CDR3: CASSWRLNPQRETQYF. The CDR3 DNA follows: TGTGCCAGCAGTTGGCGTCTAAACCCCCAACGGGAGACCCAGTACTTC.

In this sample, this clonotype turned up many times. The V gene is TRBV7-2, the J gene TRBJ2-7; 9 bases align to TRBD2. The V gene's germline CDR1 is SGHTA and CDR2 FQGNSA. The trim removed 5 bases at V and 4 bases at J, leaving 9 bases unmatched. The CDR3 loop spans 15 amino acids. CDR3 sequence (DNA): TGTGCCAGCAGCCCTGGTTCCACTAGCGGGTACGAGCAGTACTTC. It encodes CASSPGSTSGYEQYF.

Points on this clonotype: This may come from a read error, since a much larger clone is one base off. The V and J genes are TRBV4-3 and TRBJ1-5; TRBD1 agrees at 7 bases. The CDR3 is 16 amino acids. V shed 0 bases and J 6 bases; nucleotides not matched to a gene: 8. The germline CDR1 and CDR2 sequences are LGHNA and YSLEER. The CDR3 spells CASSQDVTGWGQPQHF. For the CDR3, the DNA is TGCGCCAGCAGCCAAGATGTGACAGGGTGGGGTCAGCCCCAGCATTTT.

This chain uses TRBV9 with TRBJ2-3; TRBD2 agrees at 7 bases. The CDR3 is 15 residues long. Per germline, CDR1 SGDLS and CDR2 YYNGEE. After removal of 3 bases from V and 3 bases from J, the junction contained 7 bases not matched to a gene. CDR3 sequence reads: CASSGRRGSTDTQYF. The DNA for the CDR3 is TGTGCCAGCAGCGGTAGGCGGGGGAGTACAGATACGCAGTATTTT.

V gene TRBV10-3 combines with J gene TRBJ2-2, with D possibly being TRBD2 (5 bases). CDR1 and CDR2 (germline): ENHRY, SYGVKD. The CDR3 is 13 residues long. Trimming took 7 bases from V and 1 from J, leaving 7 bases between them. The CDR3 nucleotides are TGTGCCATCAATCGGGAGAACACCGGGGAGCTGTTTTTT. Translation: CAINRENTGELFF.

This clonotype was found many times. This chain joins TRBV5-6 and TRBJ1-1; 7 bases are shared with TRBD1. V lost 4 bases and J lost 10; bases outside the gene matches: 7. Germline-derived CDR1 and CDR2 are SGHDT and YYEEEE. The CDR3 consists of 12 residues. In DNA form, the CDR3 reads TGTGCCAGCAGCCCAGGGGGTGCCGGAGCTTTCTTT. Translated, it gives CASSPGGAGAFF. The whole variable domain, remainder taken from reference TRBV5-6 and TRBJ1-1, is DAGVTQSPTHLIKTRGQQVTLRCSPKSGHDTVSWYQQALGQGPQFIFQYYEEEERQRGNFPDRFSGHQFPNYSSELNVNALLLGDSALYLCASSPGGAGAFFGQGTRLTVV.

This clonotype was recorded a few times. The V gene is TRBV19, the J gene TRBJ2-7; 7 bases align to TRBD2. Trimming took 6 bases from V and 2 from J; bases not matched to a gene: 13. The CDR3 spans 16 residues. The V gene's germline CDR1 is LNHDA and CDR2 SQIVND (reference sequence). CDR3 region: CASSSMGREWTYEQYF. DNA of the CDR3: TGTGCCAGTAGCTCGATGGGGCGGGAGTGGACCTACGAGCAGTACTTC.

This chain joins TRBV7-9 and TRBJ2-5; TRBD2 agrees at 14 bases. After removal of 5 bases from V and 2 bases from J, the junction contained 13 bases not matched to a gene. Germline values: CDR1 SEHNR, CDR2 FQNEAQ (reference sequence). The CDR3 sequence is 19 residues long. CDR3 residues: CASSATGLAGGTVQETQYF. Here the CDR3 DNA reads TGTGCCAGCAGCGCGACAGGACTAGCGGGAGGAACCGTACAAGAGACCCAGTACTTC.

In its sample, this clonotype was seen a few times. This may stem from a read error, because a much larger clone lies one nucleotide away. The chain employs TRBV7-2 and TRBJ2-2; 10 bases are a match to TRBD2. The germline gives CDR1 SGHTA, CDR2 FQGNSA. The length of the CDR3 is 15 residues. Trimming removed 2 bases from V and 4 bases from J; junction bases left unmatched: 1. CDR3 in amino acids: CASSLLAGVTGELFF. In nucleotides, the CDR3 is TGTGCCAGCAGCTTACTAGCGGGAGTCACCGGGGAGCTGTTTTTT.